Below, 27 T cell receptor beta chains from the same sample are listed, as sequenced in a study of T cells after yellow fever vaccination. TCRdb recomputed calls from the 5' RACE reads with MiXCR, one row per CDR3 protein. The table includes about 180,000 distinct CDR3 sequences, approximately 6% detected once. Material: CD4+ T cells sorted from PBMCs, obtained on the day of the first yellow fever vaccination. The receptors were sampled from a man aged 18 to 30 who received the YFV17D yellow fever vaccine.

CDR3 coding DNA: TGTGCCAGCAGCTCCAGACAGGGAGGCACAGATACGCAGTATTTT. Translation gives CASSSRQGGTDTQYF. This chain links TRBV5-4 with TRBJ2-3; TRBD1 agrees at 7 bases. CDR3 size: 15 residues. Germline lookup yields CDR1 SGHNT and CDR2 YYREEE (reference sequence). V was clipped by 3 bases and J by 1 base; unmatched bases: 5.

The V call is TRBV6-2 or TRBV6-3, the J call TRBJ2-3; D perhaps matches TRBD2 (5 bases). Germline V lookup: CDR1 MNHEY, CDR2 SVGEGT. The CDR3 extends over 13 amino acids. Trimming shortened V by 5 bases and J by 6 bases, and 12 bases separated the two germline ends. The DNA for the CDR3 is TGTGCCAGCAGTCCGCCCTGGAGGGATACGCAGTATTTT. This encodes CASSPPWRDTQYF.

This clonotype was detected only a few times. V gene TRBV23-1 combines with J gene TRBJ2-3; D remains unclear. TRBV23-1 is an open reading frame, and its role is uncertain. Trimming took off 2 bases at V and 2 bases at J, with 17 bases between the two ends. The CDR3 runs to 17 residues. In DNA form, the CDR3 reads TGCGCCAGCAGTCAACCGCCGTCGGAGCCCAACACAGATACGCAGTATTTT. This translates into CASSQPPSEPNTDTQYF.

Many counts were recorded for this clonotype. The V and J genes are TRBV5-6 and TRBJ2-2, with D uncertain. V dropped 5 bases and J dropped 1 base, with 12 bases sitting between them. This CDR3 contains 15 residues. Looked up from germline, CDR1 is SGHDT and CDR2 is YYEEEE. CDR3 bases: TGTGCCAGCAGGCAAGGCATTAGGAACACCGGGGAGCTGTTTTTT. Its translation is CASRQGIRNTGELFF.

Ten or more counts support this clonotype. This sequence joins TRBV20-1 and TRBJ2-1, with 10 bases fitting TRBD1. From germline, CDR1 is DFQATT and CDR2 SNEGSKA (reference sequence). This CDR3 comprises 13 residues. The J segment lost 8 bases and the V segment lost 5 bases, leaving 6 bases of the junction unmatched. As DNA, the CDR3 is TGCAGTGCTCCGGACAGGGGGGGAGATGAGCAGTTCTTC. Amino acids: CSAPDRGGDEQFF.

The CDR3 is CASTRQGSLHF. The CDR3 DNA reads as TGTGCCAGCACCAGACAGGGGAGCCTCCACTTT. V usage is TRBV2 and J usage is TRBJ1-6; 8 bases are shared with TRBD1. The CDR3 is made up of 11 amino acids. The germline V gene has CDR1 SNHLY and CDR2 FYNNEI. After removal of 7 bases from V and 15 bases from J, the junction contained 5 bases not matched to a gene.

This chain uses TRBV12-3 or TRBV12-4 with TRBJ2-1; D call uncertain. Trimming stripped 8 bases from V and 8 bases from J, with 19 bases between. This CDR3 is built from 14 residues. CDR3 loop: CASSSSHSSDEQFF. The CDR3 bases are TGTGCCAGCTCCAGTTCACATTCCTCCGATGAGCAGTTCTTC.

This clonotype was seen repeatedly, ten times or more. The chain combines TRBV29-1 with TRBJ2-4; 9 nucleotides line up with TRBD1. This CDR3 has 11 amino acids. V dropped 2 bases and J dropped 11; count of bases not matched to a gene: 1. CDR1 is SQVTM and CDR2 is ANQGSEA in the germline V gene. CDR3 sequence: CSVERDRVQYF. DNA of the CDR3: TGCAGCGTTGAAAGGGACAGGGTTCAGTACTTC.

This clonotype was recorded at least ten times. This chain uses TRBV10-3 with TRBJ2-3, with TRBD2 matching over 15 bases. J was trimmed by 3 bases and V by 6 bases; bases with no gene match: 4. This CDR3 contains 16 residues. Germline V gene data show CDR1 as ENHRY and CDR2 as SYGVKD. CDR3 sequence: CAIRGLAGGVTDTQYF. As DNA, the CDR3 is TGTGCCATCAGAGGACTAGCGGGGGGGGTAACAGATACGCAGTATTTT.

The chain uses TRBV3-1 and TRBJ2-1; TRBD1 aligns across 8 bases. There are 14 residues in the CDR3. Looked up from germline, CDR1 is LGHDT and CDR2 is YNNKEL (reference sequence). After removal of 8 bases from V and 4 bases from J, the junction contained 7 bases not matched to a gene. CDR3 loop: CASSQGAGYNEQFF. In nucleotides, the CDR3 is TGTGCCAGCTCCCAGGGGGCCGGGTACAATGAGCAGTTCTTC.

The rearrangement uses TRBV20-1 and TRBJ2-3; possible D gene TRBD2, 6 bases. Germline values: CDR1 DFQATT, CDR2 SNEGSKA (reference sequence). The CDR3 consists of 10 residues. CDR3 residues: CSWGEATQYF. CDR3 DNA sequence: TGCAGCTGGGGGGAGGCTACGCAGTATTTT.

This clonotype was seen a handful of times. CDR3 in amino acids: CASSLGRDKGEPQHF. The CDR3, as DNA: TGTGCCAGCAGCTTAGGCCGGGACAAAGGGGAGCCCCAGCATTTT. V gene TRBV7-8 combines with J gene TRBJ1-5; weak D call: TRBD1 (6 bases). Germline CDR1 and CDR2: SGHVS and FQNEAQ. The CDR3 has 15 residues. Trimming left V 1 base short and J 8 bases short, with 15 bases between.

The chain recombines TRBV19 with TRBJ1-6; 10 bases match TRBD1. Trimming took 5 bases from V and 13 from J; bases not matched to a gene: 11. The CDR3 length is 15 residues. Germline loops: CDR1 LNHDA, CDR2 SQIVND (reference sequence). The CDR3 DNA sequence: TGTGCCAGTAGTGTGGGACAGGGGAGGTGGATTCCCCTCCACTTT. Encoded protein: CASSVGQGRWIPLHF. Supplemented by reference TRBV19 and TRBJ1-6, the full variable domain reads DGGITQSPKYLFRKEGQNVTLSCEQNLNHDAMYWYRQDPGQGLRLIYYSQIVNDFQKGDIAEGYSVSREKKESFPLTVTSAQKNPTAFYLCASSVGQGRWIPLHFGNGTRLTVT.

This clonotype turned up a few times. This sequence joins TRBV18 and TRBJ2-5; D call uncertain. The V end was cut by 0 bases, the J end by 5 bases, with 10 bases between. The CDR3 covers 14 residues. CDR1 is KGHSH and CDR2 is LQKENI in the germline V gene. In DNA, the CDR3 is TGTGCCAGCTCACCACCGGCCAGCCTCGAGACCCAGTACTTC. This encodes CASSPPASLETQYF.

This clonotype was counted at least ten times. V gene TRBV7-2 combines with J gene TRBJ2-7, with D possibly being TRBD1 or TRBD2 (5 bases each). Trimming removed 3 bases from V and 4 bases from J, with 16 bases in between. Germline lookup yields CDR1 SGHTA and CDR2 FQGNSA. The CDR3 is 15 amino acids. CDR3 sequence: CASSFSGTNPYEQYF. The CDR3 DNA follows: TGTGCCAGCAGCTTTTCCGGGACGAACCCTTACGAGCAGTACTTC.

The CDR3 reads CASSEQGGAEAFF. The CDR3 DNA is TGTGCCAGCAGTGAGCAGGGAGGGGCTGAAGCTTTCTTT. V usage is TRBV2 and J usage is TRBJ1-1; D is perhaps TRBD1 (5 bases). Trimming removed 3 bases from V and 6 bases from J, with 11 bases in between. This CDR3 has 13 residues. The germline CDR1 and CDR2 sequences are SNHLY and FYNNEI.

Ten or more counts support this clonotype. The rearrangement links TRBV7-2 to TRBJ2-3; no definite D call. Germline CDR1 reads SGHTA; CDR2 reads FQGNSA. V was trimmed by 9 bases and J by 2 bases, leaving 12 bases between them. The CDR3 contains 13 residues. DNA of the CDR3: TGTGCCAGTATCCAGCAGCTCACAGATACGCAGTATTTT. Encoded protein: CASIQQLTDTQYF. Based on the CDR3 plus reference TRBV7-2 and TRBJ2-3, the full variable domain is GAGVSQSPSNKVTEKGKDVELRCDPISGHTALYWYRQSLGQGLEFLIYFQGNSAPDKSGLPSDRFSAERTGGSVSTLTIQRTQQEDSAVYLCASIQQLTDTQYFGPGTRLTVL.

This clonotype was detected many times. The chain joins TRBV6-5 to TRBJ2-3, with D unclear. Looked up from germline, CDR1 is MNHEY and CDR2 is SVGAGI. This CDR3 contains 13 residues. The V end lost 6 bases, the J end lost 0 bases, and 7 bases lay between the germline ends. The CDR3 nucleotides are TGTGCCAGCAGGTACCAAAGCACAGATACGCAGTATTTT. Its protein product is CASRYQSTDTQYF.

This clonotype was detected a few times. V is TRBV7-9 and J is TRBJ1-1; D is perhaps TRBD1 (5 bases). The germline V and J ends were trimmed by 1 base and 11 bases, with 14 bases remaining between them. Germline CDR1 is SEHNR and CDR2 is FQNEAQ (reference sequence). The CDR3 loop spans 13 amino acids. In DNA form, the CDR3 reads TGTGCCAGCAGCTTAGACCCCGGGGGGGGTGCTTTCTTT. This codes for CASSLDPGGGAFF.

This clonotype was counted between two and nine times. The chain combines TRBV30 with TRBJ1-5; D unclear. The V end was cut by 4 bases, the J end by 3 bases, with 16 bases between. From germline, CDR1 is GTSNPN and CDR2 SVGIG (reference sequence). The CDR3 has 15 residues. The chain's CDR3 is CAWNQEAGPNQPQHF. The CDR3 nucleotides are TGTGCCTGGAATCAGGAGGCAGGCCCCAATCAGCCCCAGCATTTT. Combining the CDR3 with reference TRBV30 and TRBJ1-5 gives the whole variable domain SQTIHQWPATLVQPVGSPLSLECTVEGTSNPNLYWYRQAAGRGLQLLFYSVGIGQISSEVPQNLSASRPQDRQFILSSKKLLLSDSGFYLCAWNQEAGPNQPQHFGDGTRLSIL.

This clonotype was seen only a few times. The rearrangement uses TRBV18 and TRBJ1-5; D gene ambiguous. This CDR3 is built from 14 residues. The germline gives CDR1 KGHSH, CDR2 LQKENI. V was pared by 3 bases and J by 1 base, with 7 bases between. The CDR3 reads CASSPGMSNQPQHF. CDR3 DNA: TGTGCCAGCTCACCCGGTATGAGCAATCAGCCCCAGCATTTT.

This clonotype was picked up many times. The chain recombines TRBV12-5 with TRBJ1-5; D is unclear. The CDR3 is made up of 15 amino acids. Germline assignment: CDR1 LGHNT and CDR2 FRNRAP. V was trimmed by 1 base and J by 0 bases, leaving 7 bases between them. The CDR3 DNA follows: TGTGCTAGTGGTTTGGCCGGGAATAGCAATCAGCCCCAGCATTTT. Its protein is CASGLAGNSNQPQHF.

The chain has TRBV2 and TRBJ2-2; no clear D. The CDR3 totals 15 residues. Germline V lookup: CDR1 SNHLY, CDR2 FYNNEI. V was clipped by 3 bases and J by 0 bases, with 8 bases between them. CDR3 in amino acids: CASSEGNSNTGELFF. Here the CDR3 DNA reads TGTGCCAGCAGTGAGGGCAATTCGAACACCGGGGAGCTGTTTTTT. The full variable domain, rest sourced from reference TRBV2 and TRBJ2-2, is EPEVTQTPSHQVTQMGQEVILRCVPISNHLYFYWYRQILGQKVEFLVSFYNNEISEKSEIFDDQFSVERPDGSNFTLKIRSTKLEDSAMYFCASSEGNSNTGELFFGEGSRLTVL.

This clonotype was seen many times. This chain uses TRBV20-1 with TRBJ2-7, with unresolved D. V lost 3 bases, J lost 6 bases, and 18 bases lay in between. The CDR3 contains 14 residues. Per germline, CDR1 DFQATT and CDR2 SNEGSKA (reference sequence). The CDR3 DNA reads as TGCAGTGCTAGCTCGCCTTCTTCATTCGGCGAGCAGTACGTC. It codes for CSASSPSSFGEQYV.

The gene calls are TRBV20-1 and TRBJ2-1; 11 nucleotides line up with TRBD2. The CDR3 runs to 14 residues. Germline assignment: CDR1 DFQATT and CDR2 SNEGSKA (reference sequence). Germline trimming cut 6 bases from V and 5 bases from J; bases unmatched to any gene: 6. In DNA form, the CDR3 reads TGCAGTGCCGCGACTAGCGGGGCCAACAATGAGCAGTTCTTC. Its translation is CSAATSGANNEQFF.

The chain carries TRBV5-4 and TRBJ2-3; tentatively, D is TRBD2 (5 bases). V was clipped by 0 bases and J by 4 bases, with 18 bases between them. Germline CDR1 SGHNT, CDR2 YYREEE (reference sequence). This CDR3 is 17 amino acids long. This CDR3 reads CASSLAGLAQSADTQYF. The CDR3 bases are TGTGCCAGCAGCTTGGCCGGGCTAGCTCAGTCAGCAGATACGCAGTATTTT.

This clonotype has just a few counts. The chain has TRBV7-8 and TRBJ2-7; D is unresolved. Germline loops: CDR1 SGHVS, CDR2 FQNEAQ. The V end lost 3 bases, the J end lost 6 bases, and 9 bases lay between the germline ends. CDR3 length equals 12 residues. This CDR3 reads CASSFYSLEQYF. The CDR3, as DNA: TGTGCCAGCAGCTTTTATTCCCTCGAGCAGTACTTC.